Listed below are T cell receptor beta chains from one sample, sequenced in a study of cytomegalovirus exposure and HLA in healthy donors. The protocol was immunoSEQ multiplex PCR, while the TCRdb copy is restricted to in-frame clones and leaves out a portion. The sample records some 180,000 clones, 75% to 85% being singletons. The sample taken for sequencing was PBMCs. The receptor source for this set is a girl aged 2 to 9 in good health and CMV-seropositive. Each CDR3 is given with its conserved first and last residue. Fields, in order: V gene, CDR3 length, J gene, CDR3 protein.

V: TRBV5-1
length: 15
J: TRBJ2-7
CDR3: CASSLASGLTYEQYF

V: TRBV2
length: 14
J: TRBJ2-1
CDR3: CASSGERSYNEQFF

V: TRBV13
length: 17
J: TRBJ2-3
CDR3: CASSFLSSGDNTDTQYF

V: TRBV19
length: 13
J: TRBJ1-1
CDR3: CASTEGAYTEAFF

V: TRBV4-2
length: 19
J: TRBJ2-1
CDR3: CASSQEFNGGGLIYNEQFF

V: TRBV4-1
length: 15
J: TRBJ2-3
CDR3: CASSQELQGRDTQYF

V: TRBV18
length: 20
J: TRBJ1-1
CDR3: CASSLGWRQIQKLMNTEAFF

V: TRBV29-1
length: 12
J: TRBJ1-2
CDR3: CSVDRTGEGYTF

V: TRBV2
length: 13
J: TRBJ1-1
CDR3: CASSITGNTEAFF

V: TRBV7-3
length: 12
J: TRBJ2-1
CDR3: CASSLTPGLTFF

V: TRBV13
length: 18
J: TRBJ2-7
CDR3: CASSSGQGVPIEDYEQYF

V: TRBV4-1
length: 16
J: TRBJ2-1
CDR3: CASSQVRLVVMGEQFF

V: TRBV29-1
length: 14
J: TRBJ2-1
CDR3: CSPGLAGAYNEQFF

V: TRBV7-2
length: 13
J: TRBJ1-2
CDR3: CASSLKGVYGYTF

V: TRBV2
length: 14
J: TRBJ2-1
CDR3: CASSGQGAYNEQFF

V: TRBV27
length: 15
J: TRBJ2-7
CDR3: CASSWTSGSLNEQYF

V: TRBV5-4
length: 13
J: TRBJ1-1
CDR3: CASSLDRDTEAFF

V: TRBV5-1
length: 19
J: TRBJ2-1
CDR3: CASSSDRRLAGGPYNEQFF

V: TRBV19
length: 14
J: TRBJ1-5
CDR3: CASSNTGGGQPQHF

V: TRBV5-1
length: 11
J: TRBJ2-7
CDR3: CASSFGQEQYF

V: TRBV27
length: 13
J: TRBJ2-5
CDR3: CASSYGLGAEQYF

V: TRBV6-1
length: 16
J: TRBJ1-2
CDR3: CASSAGGRVRDNGYTF